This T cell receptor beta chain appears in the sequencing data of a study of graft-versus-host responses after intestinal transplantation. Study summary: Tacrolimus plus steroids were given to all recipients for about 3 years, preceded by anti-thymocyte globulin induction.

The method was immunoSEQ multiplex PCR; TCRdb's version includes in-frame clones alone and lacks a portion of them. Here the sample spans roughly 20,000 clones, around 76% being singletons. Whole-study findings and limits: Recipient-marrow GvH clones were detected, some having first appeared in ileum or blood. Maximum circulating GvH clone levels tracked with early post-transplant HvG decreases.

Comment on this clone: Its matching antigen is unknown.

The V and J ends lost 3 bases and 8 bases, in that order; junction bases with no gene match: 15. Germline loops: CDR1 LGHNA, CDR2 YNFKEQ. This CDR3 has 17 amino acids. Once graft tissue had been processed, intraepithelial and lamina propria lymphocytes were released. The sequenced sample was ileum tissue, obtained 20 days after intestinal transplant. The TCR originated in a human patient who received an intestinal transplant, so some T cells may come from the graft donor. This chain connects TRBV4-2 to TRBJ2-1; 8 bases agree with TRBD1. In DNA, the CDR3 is TGTGCCAGCAGCCATCCAAGGGTAGAGACAGGGGCCTATGAGCAGTTCTTC. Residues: CASSHPRVETGAYEQFF.